This entry lists 11 T cell receptor beta chains sequenced from one sample in a study of blood T cells in healthy people across ages. Combining a sample-barcoded 5' primer with a J-beta primer mix, a second PCR ran for 7 to 11 cycles. TCRdb re-called the 5' RACE reads through MiXCR, storing one row per CDR3 protein. The sample consists of 800,000 to 1,300,000 distinct CDR3 sequences, around 25% of them appearing once. The same sample was also used in a study of T cells of mothers and their children.

The material sequenced was blood. These receptors were obtained from a girl aged 2 to 10 in good health.

There are a few counts of this clonotype. The chain carries TRBV12-3 or TRBV12-4 and TRBJ1-5, with D perhaps matching TRBD1 (6 bases). The V gene lost 9 bases and the J gene lost 0 bases, with 9 bases spanning the gap. The CDR3 length is 13 residues. The CDR3 region has the DNA TGTGCCAGGGGGGGCGATAGCAATCAGCCCCAGCATTTT. Translating it yields CARGGDSNQPQHF.

This clonotype was counted a few times. Compared with germline, one end of the junction differs, possibly owing to a read error. V is TRBV7-7 and J is TRBJ1-2; weak D call: TRBD1 (6 bases). Germline CDR1 SSHAT, CDR2 FNYEAQ (reference sequence). The CDR3 length is 13 residues. The CDR3 here is CASSCIGGKGYTF. The CDR3 DNA reads as TGTGCTAGCAGCTGTATAGGGGGGAAGGGCTACACCTTC.

This clonotype was counted only a few times. This chain links TRBV11-1 with TRBJ1-2, with D perhaps matching TRBD1 (5 bases). CDR1 and CDR2 from the germline V gene are SGHAT and FQDESV (reference sequence). The V end lost 2 bases, the J end lost 7 bases, and 11 bases lay between the germline ends. The CDR3 spans 13 residues. CDR3 sequence (DNA): TGTGCCAGCAGCTTATACCCTGGGGGTGGCTACACCTTC. This sequence encodes CASSLYPGGGYTF.

This clonotype was observed a handful of times. The chain employs TRBV27 and TRBJ2-1; D gene unclear. The germline V gene encodes CDR1 MNHEY and CDR2 SMNVEV (reference sequence). Trimming took off 2 bases at V and 0 bases at J, with 8 bases between the two ends. The length of the CDR3 is 15 residues. The CDR3 DNA sequence: TGTGCCAGCAGTTTAGCGAAGAGCTCCTACAATGAGCAGTTCTTC. Translated: CASSLAKSSYNEQFF.

A few counts support this clonotype. V usage is TRBV9 and J usage is TRBJ1-2; D ambiguous. The V gene lost 4 bases and the J gene lost 7 bases, with 5 bases spanning the gap. The CDR3 has 10 amino acids. In germline, CDR1 is SGDLS, CDR2 YYNGEE. CDR3 coding DNA: TGTGCCAGCAGCCCCCCTGGCTACACCTTC. It codes for CASSPPGYTF.

This clonotype came up a few times. Mismatch with germline at one junction end may stem from a read error. CDR3 sequence: CTSKQGTLADTQYF. In DNA form, the CDR3 reads TGTACCAGCAAACAGGGGACCCTGGCAGATACGCAGTATTTT. The J gene is TRBJ2-3, the V gene TRBV28; TRBD1 matches at 7 bases. The CDR3 runs 14 residues. Germline CDR1 MDHEN, CDR2 SYDVKM.

The chain links TRBV3-1 to TRBJ2-5; 12 nucleotides agree with TRBD1. The DNA end is more similar to TRBJ2-1, so the J call may be wrong. The CDR3 loop spans 15 amino acids. Germline CDR1 is LGHDT and CDR2 is YNNKEL (reference sequence). In DNA form, the CDR3 reads TGTGCCAGCAGCGAGGGGACAGGGGGCGGCAATGAGCAGTTCTTC. It codes for CASSEGTGGGNEQFF.

This clonotype has ten or more counts. CDR3 region: CASSQDGGYEQYF. The CDR3 DNA sequence: TGCGCCAGCAGCCAAGATGGCGGCTACGAGCAGTACTTC. The V and J genes are TRBV4-3 and TRBJ2-7; no definite D call. Germline lookup yields CDR1 LGHNA and CDR2 YSLEER. This CDR3 spans 13 amino acids. V lost 0 bases and J lost 3, with 6 bases in between.

The gene calls are TRBV14 and TRBJ2-4, with D possibly called TRBD1 or TRBD2 (5 bases each). Germline values: CDR1 SGHDN, CDR2 FVKESK. Trimming shortened V by 4 bases and J by 6 bases, and 10 bases separated the two germline ends. This CDR3 comprises 13 residues. CDR3 sequence (DNA): TGTGCCAGCAGCCCCACGGGACCAAACATTCAGTACTTC. Its protein product is CASSPTGPNIQYF. Complete variable domain (other parts from reference TRBV14 and TRBJ2-4): EAGVTQFPSHSVIEKGQTVTLRCDPISGHDNLYWYRRVMGKEIKFLLHFVKESKQDESGMPNNRFLAERTGGTYSTLKVQPAELEDSGVYFCASSPTGPNIQYFGAGTRLSVL.

The chain recombines TRBV29-1 with TRBJ1-2, with D possibly being TRBD1 (6 bases). Trimming took off 4 bases at V and 5 bases at J, with 17 bases between the two ends. The CDR3 length is 14 residues. Germline values: CDR1 SQVTM, CDR2 ANQGSEA. The CDR3: CSVAPWPGEYGYTF. In nucleotides, the CDR3 is TGCAGCGTTGCCCCCTGGCCAGGGGAATATGGCTACACCTTC.

The chain carries TRBV5-1 and TRBJ2-7; 9 bases match TRBD2. Germline CDR1 reads SGHRS; CDR2 reads YFSETQ. V dropped 7 bases and J dropped 6; count of bases not matched to a gene: 14. This CDR3 region has 15 residues. The DNA for the CDR3 is TGCGCCAGCTTTAGCGGGGGAACCTACAGGGGCGAGCAGTACTTC. This translates into CASFSGGTYRGEQYF.